This is a list of T cell receptor beta chains from one sample in a study of blood T cell repertoires in COVID-19. Using immunoSEQ multiplex PCR, the repertoire was profiled, and TCRdb retains in-frame clones only, with some absent. This repertoire shows 150,000 to 200,000 clones, roughly 86% found once; its top ten account for roughly 1.5%. The specimen was peripheral blood. The receptors were gathered from a woman between 50 and 59 years old with acute or convalescent COVID-19. Both conserved end residues are part of each CDR3. D genes are given only for firm matches. Clone size, where shown, is once, few, many, or a class for clones that have expanded.

>.|TRBJ1-2|TRBV6-2/TRBV6-3|.
CASSRNYGYTF
TGTGCCAGCAGTCGGAACTATGGCTACACCTTC
>.|TRBJ2-5|TRBV5-4|TRBD2
CASRGEETQYF
TGTGCCAGCCGGGGGGAAGAGACCCAGTACTTC
>.|TRBJ2-2|TRBV29-1|.
CSGASTGELFF
TGCAGCGGCGCATCCACCGGGGAGCTGTTTTTT
>once|TRBJ1-2|TRBV11-3|TRBD1
CASSTRDRGPYYGYTF
TGTGCCAGCAGCACCCGGGACAGGGGTCCCTACTATGGCTACACCTTC
>.|TRBJ2-1|TRBV9|.
CASSVVGENEQFF
TGTGCCAGCAGCGTAGTCGGGGAAAATGAGCAGTTCTTC
>few|TRBJ1-2|TRBV30|.
CAWTSRYYGYTF
TGTGCCTGGACGTCCCGTTACTATGGCTACACCTTC
>.|TRBJ2-5|TRBV5-6|TRBD1
CASSSGGVETQYF
TGTGCCAGCAGCTCAGGGGGCGTAGAGACCCAGTACTTC
>.|TRBJ1-6|TRBV12-3/TRBV12-4|.
CASSFVEGSPLHF
TGTGCCAGCAGTTTTGTGGAGGGTTCACCCCTCCACTTT
>.|TRBJ1-6|TRBV7-2|.
CASSPWANNSPLHF
TGTGCCAGCAGCCCCTGGGCTAATAATTCACCCCTCCACTTT
>.|TRBJ1-1|TRBV5-1|TRBD1
CASSLDRGVTEAFF
TGCGCCAGCAGCTTGGACAGGGGCGTCACTGAAGCTTTCTTT
>.|TRBJ1-6|TRBV6-6|.
CASSYIESPLHF
TGTGCCAGCAGTTATATCGAGTCACCCCTCCACTTT
>.|TRBJ1-3|TRBV7-2|.
CASSQMDSSTGNTIYF
TGTGCCAGCAGTCAAATGGACTCAAGCACGGGAAACACCATATATTTT
>.|TRBJ1-2|TRBV5-6|.
CASSLTANYGYTF
TGTGCCAGCAGCTTGACAGCTAACTATGGCTACACCTTC
>.|TRBJ2-7|TRBV30|.
CAWSSGLEQYF
TGTGCCTGGAGTTCCGGACTCGAGCAGTACTTC
>few|TRBJ2-1|TRBV5-1|TRBD2
CASSFTTSGRSNEQFF
TGCGCCAGCAGCTTTACAACTAGCGGGAGGTCCAATGAGCAGTTCTTC
>few|TRBJ1-2|TRBV19|TRBD1
CATRQGRGYTF
TGTGCCACCCGACAGGGTCGTGGCTACACCTTC
>.|TRBJ2-4|TRBV9|TRBD1
CASSVGQGGNIQYF
TGTGCCAGCAGCGTGGGACAGGGCGGAAACATTCAGTACTTC
>.|TRBJ2-7|TRBV7-6|TRBD2
CASSLGLAGSYEQYF
TGTGCCAGCAGCCTGGGACTAGCAGGGAGCTACGAGCAGTACTTC
>.|TRBJ1-3|TRBV6-6|.
CASSTPGRGSGNTIYF
TGTGCCAGCAGTACCCCCGGACGGGGCTCTGGAAACACCATATATTTT
>.|TRBJ2-7|TRBV27|.
CASSFPRVPSSYEQYF
TGTGCCAGCAGTTTTCCCAGGGTACCTAGCTCCTACGAGCAGTACTTC
>.|TRBJ2-7|TRBV27|TRBD1
CASSTALGQGFGEQYF
TGTGCCAGCAGTACTGCCCTCGGACAGGGTTTCGGCGAGCAGTACTTC
>.|TRBJ2-3|TRBV5-4|.
CASSLAVRGRDTQYF
TGTGCCAGCAGCTTGGCCGTCAGGGGACGGGATACGCAGTATTTT
>.|TRBJ1-2|TRBV29-1|TRBD1
CSAIVQGASGYTF
TGCAGTGCCATAGTTCAGGGGGCGTCTGGCTACACCTTC
>.|TRBJ2-4|TRBV21-1|.
CASSKPGRGLAKNIQYF
TGTGCCAGCAGCAAACCCGGGAGAGGGCTAGCCAAAAACATTCAGTACTTC
>.|TRBJ2-7|TRBV27|TRBD1
CASSLAPRTGGEQYF
TGTGCCAGCAGTTTGGCCCCCCGGACAGGGGGCGAGCAGTACTTC
>.|TRBJ1-1|TRBV6-6|.
CASSRTENTEAFF
TGTGCCAGCAGCAGGACAGAGAACACTGAAGCTTTCTTT
>.|TRBJ1-4|TRBV27|.
CASRAVKMNEKLFF
TGTGCCAGCAGGGCAGTGAAAATGAATGAAAAACTGTTTTTT
>few|TRBJ1-4|TRBV10-2|TRBD1
CASSLGQGGEKLFF
TGCGCCAGCAGTCTGGGACAGGGAGGGGAAAAACTGTTTTTT
>.|TRBJ1-5|TRBV19|.
CASSPSEGVLGPQHF
TGTGCCAGTAGCCCATCCGAGGGGGTCCTCGGGCCCCAGCATTTT
>once|TRBJ1-1|TRBV27|.
CASSFDRNTEAFF
TGTGCCAGCAGTTTTGACAGGAACACTGAAGCTTTCTTT
>.|TRBJ1-1|TRBV30|.
CAWSVLRGNTEAFF
TGTGCCTGGAGTGTACTCAGGGGGAACACTGAAGCTTTCTTT
>.|TRBJ1-6|TRBV6-5|TRBD1
CASTFDRAGSPLHF
TGTGCCAGCACCTTCGACAGGGCGGGATCACCCCTCCACTTT
>.|TRBJ2-2|TRBV2|TRBD2
CVSSLAGPLNTGELFF
TGTGTCAGCAGTCTAGCGGGGCCTCTGAACACCGGGGAGCTGTTTTTT
>.|TRBJ1-4|TRBV6-2/TRBV6-3|.
CASSKGSGKTEWEKLFF
TGTGCCAGCAGCAAGGGCTCAGGGAAGACCGAATGGGAAAAACTGTTTTTT
>.|TRBJ1-2|TRBV24-1|.
CATSDPTLGSYGYTF
TGTGCCACCAGTGATCCGACACTGGGTAGCTATGGCTACACCTTC
>.|TRBJ1-2|TRBV6-5|.
CASSYSKAGGYGYTF
TGTGCCAGCAGTTACTCGAAAGCGGGGGGCTATGGCTACACCTTC
>.|TRBJ2-7|TRBV6-5|.
CASTAVAGGYEQYF
TGTGCCAGCACCGCGGTTGCGGGCGGTTACGAGCAGTACTTC
>.|TRBJ2-5|TRBV27|TRBD2
CASSPGEGGETQYF
TGTGCCAGCAGCCCCGGGGAGGGAGGAGAGACCCAGTACTTC
>.|TRBJ1-2|TRBV7-6|.
CASSLGAKANYGYTF
TGTGCCAGCAGCTTAGGGGCAAAAGCTAACTATGGCTACACCTTC
>.|TRBJ1-4|TRBV27|.
CASSRQATNEKLFF
TGTGCCAGCAGCCGACAGGCAACTAATGAAAAACTGTTTTTT
>.|TRBJ2-4|TRBV7-2|.
CASSLDPRYNIQYF
TGTGCCAGCAGCTTAGACCCGCGTTATAACATTCAGTACTTC
>.|TRBJ1-1|TRBV19|.
CASSIFPQGRDSEAFF
TGTGCCAGTAGTATATTCCCCCAGGGGCGCGATTCCGAAGCTTTCTTT
>.|TRBJ1-2|TRBV19|TRBD1
CASSTGQGSHGYTF
TGTGCCAGTAGTACGGGACAGGGATCCCATGGCTACACCTTC
>once|TRBJ1-2|TRBV6-6|.
CASSYTPPEYGYTF
TGTGCCAGCAGTTACACCCCCCCGGAGTATGGCTACACCTTC
>.|TRBJ1-6|TRBV12-3/TRBV12-4|.
CASSLDSDSPLHF
TGTGCCAGCAGTTTGGACAGCGATTCACCCCTCCACTTT
>.|TRBJ1-5|TRBV27|TRBD1
CASSPTGQGGNQPQHF
TGTGCCAGCAGTCCAACCGGACAGGGAGGCAATCAGCCCCAGCATTTT
>.|TRBJ2-4|TRBV5-4|.
CASSYGQIDTKNIQYF
TGTGCCAGCAGTTATGGACAGATTGATACCAAAAACATTCAGTACTTC